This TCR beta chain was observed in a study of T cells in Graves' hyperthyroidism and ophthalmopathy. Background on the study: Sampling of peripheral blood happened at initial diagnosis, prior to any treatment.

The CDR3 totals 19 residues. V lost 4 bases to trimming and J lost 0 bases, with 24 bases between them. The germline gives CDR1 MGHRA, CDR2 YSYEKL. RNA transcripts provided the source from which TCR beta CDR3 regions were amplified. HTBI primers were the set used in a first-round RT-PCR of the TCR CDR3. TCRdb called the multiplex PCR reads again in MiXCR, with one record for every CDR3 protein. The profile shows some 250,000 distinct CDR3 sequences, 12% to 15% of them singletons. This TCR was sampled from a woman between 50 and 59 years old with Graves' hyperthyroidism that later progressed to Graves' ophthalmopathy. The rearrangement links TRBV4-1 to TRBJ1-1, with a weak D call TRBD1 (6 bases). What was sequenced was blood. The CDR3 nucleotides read TGCGCCAGCAGCCCCTACGGGGGGGGGCCGGCAATCATGAACACTGAAGCTTTCTTT. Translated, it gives CASSPYGGGPAIMNTEAFF.